Detailed here is one TCR beta chain. The antigen is undetermined. Germline loops: CDR1 WNHNN, CDR2 SYGVQD (reference sequence). The CDR3 contains 13 residues. V lost 6 bases to trimming and J lost 4 bases; unmatched junction nucleotides: 5. This sample was taken from a study of shared clonotypes between healthy human individuals. General study findings and limits: It was only blood that was sampled, and tissue repertoires likely differ.

The protocol was immunoSEQ multiplex PCR, while the TCRdb copy is restricted to in-frame clones and leaves out a portion. Of 2 million to 2.5 million clones listed, 85% to 95% were seen once; the top ten hold under 0.15%. The chain uses TRBV10-1 and TRBJ1-1, with 7 bases that match TRBD1. The material sequenced was naive CD4+ T cells sorted from blood. Noted subset: CD45RA+ positively selected. The receptor's source is a man aged 18 to 29 in good health. The CDR3 protein is CASSLQGSTEAFF. CDR3 bases: TGCGCCAGCAGCTTACAGGGGAGCACTGAAGCTTTCTTT.